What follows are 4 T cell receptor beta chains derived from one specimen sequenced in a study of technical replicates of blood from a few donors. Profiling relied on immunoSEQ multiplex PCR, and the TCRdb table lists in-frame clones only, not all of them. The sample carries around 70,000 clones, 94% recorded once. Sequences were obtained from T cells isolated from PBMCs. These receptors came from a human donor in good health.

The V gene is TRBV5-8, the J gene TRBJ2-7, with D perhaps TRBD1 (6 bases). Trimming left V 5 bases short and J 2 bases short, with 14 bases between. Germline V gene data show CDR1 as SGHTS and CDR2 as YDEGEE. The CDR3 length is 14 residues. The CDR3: CASRSQGLTYEQYF. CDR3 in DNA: TGTGCCAGCAGAAGCCAGGGGTTAACCTACGAGCAGTACTTC.

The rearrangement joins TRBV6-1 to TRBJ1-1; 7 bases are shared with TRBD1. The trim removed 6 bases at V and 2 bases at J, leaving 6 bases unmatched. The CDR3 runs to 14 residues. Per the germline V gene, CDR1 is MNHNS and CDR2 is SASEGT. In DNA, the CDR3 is TGTGCCAGCAGAGTTGGACAGGCAAACACTGAAGCTTTCTTT. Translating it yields CASRVGQANTEAFF.

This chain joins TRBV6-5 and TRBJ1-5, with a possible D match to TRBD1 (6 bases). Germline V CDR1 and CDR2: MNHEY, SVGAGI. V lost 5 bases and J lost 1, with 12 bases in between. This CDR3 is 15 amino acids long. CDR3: CASSAGALSNQPQHF. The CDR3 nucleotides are TGTGCCAGCAGTGCAGGGGCGTTGAGCAATCAGCCCCAGCATTTT.

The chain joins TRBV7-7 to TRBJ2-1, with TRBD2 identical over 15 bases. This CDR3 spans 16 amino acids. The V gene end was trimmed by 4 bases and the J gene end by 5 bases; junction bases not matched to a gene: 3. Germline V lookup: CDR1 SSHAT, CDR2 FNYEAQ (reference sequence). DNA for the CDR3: TGTGCCAGCAGCTCGGGACTAGCGGGAGGAGACAATGAGCAGTTCTTC. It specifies CASSSGLAGGDNEQFF.